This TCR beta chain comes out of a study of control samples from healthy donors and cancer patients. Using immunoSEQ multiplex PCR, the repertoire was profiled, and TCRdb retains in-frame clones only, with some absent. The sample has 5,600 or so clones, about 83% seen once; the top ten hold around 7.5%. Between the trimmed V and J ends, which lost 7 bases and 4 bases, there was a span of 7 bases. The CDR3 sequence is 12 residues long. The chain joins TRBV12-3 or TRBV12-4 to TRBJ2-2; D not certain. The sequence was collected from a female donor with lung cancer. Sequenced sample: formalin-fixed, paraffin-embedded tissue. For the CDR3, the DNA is TGTGCCAGCACCTATCCCACCGGGGAGCTGTTTTTT. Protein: CASTYPTGELFF.